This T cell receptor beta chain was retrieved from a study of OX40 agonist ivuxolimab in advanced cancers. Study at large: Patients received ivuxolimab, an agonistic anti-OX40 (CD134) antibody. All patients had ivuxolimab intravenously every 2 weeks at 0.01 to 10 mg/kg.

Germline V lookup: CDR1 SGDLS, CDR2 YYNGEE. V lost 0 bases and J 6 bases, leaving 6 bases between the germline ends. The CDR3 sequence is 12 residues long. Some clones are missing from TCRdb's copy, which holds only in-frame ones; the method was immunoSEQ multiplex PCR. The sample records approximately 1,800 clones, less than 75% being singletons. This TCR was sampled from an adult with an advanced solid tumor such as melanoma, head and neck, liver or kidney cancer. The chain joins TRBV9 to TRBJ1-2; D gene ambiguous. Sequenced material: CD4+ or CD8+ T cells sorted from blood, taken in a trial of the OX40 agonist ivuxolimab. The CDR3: CASSVAENGYTF. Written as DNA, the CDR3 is TGTGCCAGCAGCGTAGCCGAGAATGGCTACACCTTC. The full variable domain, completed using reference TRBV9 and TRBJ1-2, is DSGVTQTPKHLITATGQRVTLRCSPRSGDLSVYWYQQSLDQGLQFLIQYYNGEERAKGNILERFSAQQFPDLHSELNLSSLELGDSALYFCASSVAENGYTFGSGTRLTVV.